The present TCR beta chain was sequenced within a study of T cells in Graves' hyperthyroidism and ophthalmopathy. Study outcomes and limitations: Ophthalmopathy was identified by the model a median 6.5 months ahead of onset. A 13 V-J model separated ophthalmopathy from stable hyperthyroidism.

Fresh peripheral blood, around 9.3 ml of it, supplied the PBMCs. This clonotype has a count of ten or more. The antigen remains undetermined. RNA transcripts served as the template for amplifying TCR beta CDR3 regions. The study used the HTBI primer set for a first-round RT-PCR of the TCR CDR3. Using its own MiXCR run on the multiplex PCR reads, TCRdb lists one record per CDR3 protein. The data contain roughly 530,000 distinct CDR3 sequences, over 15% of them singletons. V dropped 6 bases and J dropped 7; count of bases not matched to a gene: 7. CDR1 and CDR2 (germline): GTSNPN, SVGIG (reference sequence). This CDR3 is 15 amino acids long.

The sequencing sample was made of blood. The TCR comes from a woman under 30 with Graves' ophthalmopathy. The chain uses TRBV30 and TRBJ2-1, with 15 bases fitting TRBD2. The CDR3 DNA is TGTGCCTGCACCGGGACTAGCGGGGGGACTAATGAGCAGTTCTTC. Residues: CACTGTSGGTNEQFF.